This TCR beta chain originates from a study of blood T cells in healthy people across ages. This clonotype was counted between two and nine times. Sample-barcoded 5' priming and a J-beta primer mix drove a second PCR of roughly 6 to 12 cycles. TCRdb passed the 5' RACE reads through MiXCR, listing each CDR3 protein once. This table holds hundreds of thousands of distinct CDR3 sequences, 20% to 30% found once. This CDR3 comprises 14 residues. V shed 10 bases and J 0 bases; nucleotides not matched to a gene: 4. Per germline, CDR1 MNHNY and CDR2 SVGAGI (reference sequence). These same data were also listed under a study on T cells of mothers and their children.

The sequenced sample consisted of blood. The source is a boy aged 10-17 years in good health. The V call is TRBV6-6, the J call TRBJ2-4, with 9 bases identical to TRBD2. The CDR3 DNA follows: TGTGCCACGGCGGGGGGGTCAGCCAAAAACATTCAGTACTTC. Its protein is CATAGGSAKNIQYF.